One sample yielded the 22 T cell receptor beta chains listed below, sequenced in a study of blood T cell repertoires in COVID-19. Clones were read by immunoSEQ multiplex PCR, and TCRdb kept only the in-frame ones, dropping some. The sample holds around 130,000 clones; roughly nine tenths are singletons and the top ten take approximately 30%. The sequencing input was peripheral blood. These receptors were collected from a man between 65 and 85 years old with active or convalescent COVID-19.

The chain carries TRBV5-1 and TRBJ2-5; 7 bases line up with TRBD2. Trimming at V came to 4 bases and at J to 1 base, leaving 7 bases not matched to a gene. Germline CDR1 and CDR2: SGHRS and YFSETQ. The CDR3 is 15 amino acids. CDR3 sequence (DNA): TGCGCCAGCAGCCTCGGGGGGTCAACCCAAGAGACCCAGTACTTC. Translating gives CASSLGGSTQETQYF.

The V and J genes are TRBV29-1 and TRBJ2-1; 7 nucleotides agree with TRBD1. Germline CDR1 reads SQVTM; CDR2 reads ANQGSEA. The trim removed 1 base at V and 7 bases at J, leaving 4 bases unmatched. The CDR3 has 13 residues. In DNA, the CDR3 is TGCAGCGTTGAAGGACAGGGCGGGAATGAGCAGTTCTTC. Translated: CSVEGQGGNEQFF.

The chain recombines TRBV30 with TRBJ1-5; 8 bases line up with TRBD1. From germline, CDR1 is GTSNPN and CDR2 SVGIG (reference sequence). V gave up 3 bases and J gave up 5 bases; unmatched junction bases: 0. The CDR3 runs 12 residues. In DNA, the CDR3 is TGTGCCTGGAGACAGGGGGATCAGCCCCAGCATTTT. This encodes CAWRQGDQPQHF.

The V call is TRBV14, the J call TRBJ1-1; no clear D gene. The CDR3 has 11 amino acids. Germline CDR1 reads SGHDN; CDR2 reads FVKESK. V lost 0 bases, J lost 10 bases, and 6 bases lay in between. CDR3 region: CASSQDIGAFF. The DNA of the CDR3 is TGTGCCAGCAGCCAAGATATCGGAGCTTTCTTT.

The V gene is TRBV9, the J gene TRBJ2-7; no firm D call. This CDR3 is built from 16 residues. Germline CDR1 and CDR2: SGDLS and YYNGEE. Trimming left V 4 bases short and J 2 bases short, with 19 bases between. CDR3: CASSPSATLTTYEQYF. The DNA of the CDR3 is TGTGCCAGCAGCCCTTCGGCAACCCTCACTACCTACGAGCAGTACTTC.

The chain uses TRBV4-1 and TRBJ1-2; 8 bases fit TRBD1. Germline CDR1 is MGHRA and CDR2 is YSYEKL. With 3 bases clipped from V and 8 bases from J, the junction kept 8 bases outside the gene matches. CDR3 length: 14 amino acids. The CDR3 DNA is TGCGCCAGCAGCCACCCGGACAGGGCAGGCGGCTACACCTTC. It translates to CASSHPDRAGGYTF.

V gene TRBV19 combines with J gene TRBJ2-6, with 10 positions matching TRBD1. The germline CDR1 and CDR2 sequences are LNHDA and SQIVND (reference sequence). The CDR3 is 17 residues long. After removal of 6 bases from V and 4 bases from J, the junction contained 9 bases not matched to a gene. The CDR3 DNA reads TGTGCCAGTAGGGAAGACAGGGGGCGAAAAGGGGCCAACGTCCTGACTTTC. Its protein is CASREDRGRKGANVLTF.

This sequence joins TRBV5-1 and TRBJ1-4; D might be TRBD1 (5 bases). With 4 bases removed from V and 2 bases from J, the gap between germline ends came to 12 bases. This CDR3 contains 15 residues. The germline V gene encodes CDR1 SGHRS and CDR2 YFSETQ. The CDR3 DNA reads TGCGCCAGCAGCCCTCGGGAGGGGACTAATGAAAAACTGTTTTTT. As protein: CASSPREGTNEKLFF.

The CDR3 DNA reads TGCGCCAGGGACAGGGGGCAGACCGGGGAGCTGTTTTTT. Protein sequence: CARDRGQTGELFF. This chain links TRBV23-1 with TRBJ2-2; 11 bases map to TRBD1. TRBV23-1 is assigned to the ORF class and has an uncertain function. V dropped 9 bases and J dropped 5; count of bases not matched to a gene: 2. The CDR3 runs 13 residues.

The chain carries TRBV27 and TRBJ1-4, with 7 bases lining up with TRBD1. The ends lost 6 bases at V and 6 bases at J; junction bases unmatched: 7. From germline, CDR1 is MNHEY and CDR2 SMNVEV (reference sequence). This CDR3 is 14 amino acids long. The CDR3 DNA reads TGTGCCAGCAGCTCGACAGGGCGCTATGAAAAACTGTTTTTT. Translating it yields CASSSTGRYEKLFF.

The V call is TRBV24-1, the J call TRBJ1-2, with 10 nucleotides matching TRBD1. In germline, CDR1 is KGHDR, CDR2 SFDVKD. V shed 5 bases, J shed 6 bases, and the junction held 5 bases outside the gene matches. This CDR3 region has 14 residues. The CDR3 sequence: CATSGWGTGDGYTF. Written as DNA, the CDR3 is TGTGCCACCAGTGGTTGGGGGACAGGGGATGGCTACACCTTC.

The rearrangement links TRBV5-1 to TRBJ2-1, with 10 bases matching TRBD2. V dropped 4 bases and J dropped 5; count of bases not matched to a gene: 6. This CDR3 comprises 15 residues. Germline assignment: CDR1 SGHRS and CDR2 YFSETQ. For the CDR3, the DNA is TGCGCCAGCAGCCCAGGACTAGCGGTTGACAATGAGCAGTTCTTC. As protein: CASSPGLAVDNEQFF.

This clone has just one count. This chain joins TRBV10-1 and TRBJ2-1; 8 bases align to TRBD2. This CDR3 has 15 amino acids. Germline V gene sequence: CDR1 WNHNN, CDR2 SYGVQD (reference sequence). V trimming: 5 bases; J trimming: 5 bases; junction bases outside the gene matches: 8. CDR3 protein: CASSQSGSPHNEQFF. The CDR3 nucleotides read TGCGCCAGCAGTCAAAGCGGGAGTCCCCACAATGAGCAGTTCTTC.

This chain uses TRBV28 with TRBJ2-2, with 9 bases fitting TRBD1. Germline V gene lookup returns CDR1 MDHEN and CDR2 SYDVKM. The CDR3 loop spans 16 amino acids. Trimming at V came to 5 bases and at J to 1 base, leaving 5 bases not matched to a gene. This CDR3 is CASSPGTGWNTGELFF. The DNA for the CDR3 is TGTGCCAGCAGTCCCGGGACAGGGTGGAACACCGGGGAGCTGTTTTTT.

The rearrangement joins TRBV18 to TRBJ1-4; tentatively, D is TRBD1 (6 bases). Germline CDR1 is KGHSH and CDR2 is LQKENI. This CDR3 contains 15 residues. Trimming took off 2 bases at V and 1 base at J, with 8 bases between the two ends. The CDR3 bases are TGTGCCAGCTCACCATTACAGGGAACTAATGAAAAACTGTTTTTT. Its translation is CASSPLQGTNEKLFF.

V is TRBV19 and J is TRBJ2-7, with 13 bases identical to TRBD2. Germline CDR1 LNHDA, CDR2 SQIVND (reference sequence). This CDR3 contains 17 residues. J was trimmed by 4 bases and V by 3 bases; bases with no gene match: 9. In DNA, the CDR3 is TGTGCCAGTAGTATTGGGAAGACTAGCGGGAGGTGGTACGAGCAGTACTTC. It specifies CASSIGKTSGRWYEQYF.

The chain combines TRBV6-6 with TRBJ2-7; 10 bases match TRBD2. CDR1 MNHNY and CDR2 SVGAGI come from the germline V gene (reference sequence). Unmatched junction bases numbered 22, after V lost 6 bases and J lost 2 bases. The CDR3 runs to 20 residues. CDR3 in DNA: TGTGCCAGCAGCCCAGACAGGGTTACTAGCGGGACGGAGCCCGCCTACGAGCAGTACTTC. It yields the protein CASSPDRVTSGTEPAYEQYF.

In this sample, this clone turned up once. The gene calls are TRBV21-1 and TRBJ2-7; TRBD2 is the table's D call and was not checked against the DNA. TRBV21-1 is annotated as a pseudogene. The CDR3 spans 12 residues. CDR3: CASPQGLGEQYF. In DNA form, the CDR3 reads TGTGCCAGCCCCCAGGGACTCGGCGAGCAGTACTTC.

This clone was seen a few times. The V gene is TRBV4-1, the J gene TRBJ2-7, with D perhaps TRBD2 (5 bases). This CDR3 region has 14 residues. The ends were cut back, 6 bases at V and 1 base at J, with 13 bases in the middle. From germline, CDR1 is MGHRA and CDR2 YSYEKL. CDR3 DNA sequence: TGCGCCAGCAGTGGGCTACGGGGATCCTACGAGCAGTACTTC. It specifies CASSGLRGSYEQYF.

This chain joins TRBV10-3 and TRBJ2-2; tentatively, D is TRBD2 (6 bases). Germline V gene data show CDR1 as ENHRY and CDR2 as SYGVKD. Trimming pared 10 bases from V and 5 bases from J, leaving 20 bases between. The CDR3 is made up of 15 amino acids. The CDR3 sequence: CATGPTSEWTGELFF. In DNA, the CDR3 is TGTGCCACGGGCCCGACTAGTGAATGGACCGGGGAGCTGTTTTTT.

The V gene is TRBV11-2, the J gene TRBJ2-7, with D unresolved. This CDR3 region has 14 residues. V was shortened by 1 base and J by 3 bases, with 10 bases between the two germline ends. CDR1 SGHAT and CDR2 FQNNGV come from the germline V gene. Written as DNA, the CDR3 is TGTGCCAGCAGCTTAGGAGTTATTCTCTACGAGCAGTACTTC. Translated: CASSLGVILYEQYF.

The genes are TRBV28 and TRBJ1-2; TRBD1 aligns across 10 bases. Germline CDR1 is MDHEN and CDR2 is SYDVKM. The CDR3 is made up of 17 amino acids. V trimming: 2 bases; J trimming: 1 base; junction bases outside the gene matches: 7. CDR3 sequence (DNA): TGTGCCAGCAGTTTACAGGGACAGGGGCCCTTTAACTATGGCTACACCTTC. It is translated as CASSLQGQGPFNYGYTF.